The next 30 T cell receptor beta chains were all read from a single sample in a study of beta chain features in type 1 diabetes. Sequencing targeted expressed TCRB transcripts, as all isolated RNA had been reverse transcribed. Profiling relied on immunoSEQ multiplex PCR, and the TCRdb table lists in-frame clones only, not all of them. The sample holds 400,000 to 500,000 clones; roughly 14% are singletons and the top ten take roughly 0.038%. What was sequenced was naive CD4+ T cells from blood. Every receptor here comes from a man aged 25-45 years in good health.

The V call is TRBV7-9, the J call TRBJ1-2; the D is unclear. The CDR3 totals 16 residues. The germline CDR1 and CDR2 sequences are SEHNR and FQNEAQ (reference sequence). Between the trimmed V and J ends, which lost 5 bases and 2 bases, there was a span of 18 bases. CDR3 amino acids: CASSLGVQIKNYGYTF. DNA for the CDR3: TGTGCCAGCAGCCTCGGGGTGCAGATAAAGAACTATGGCTACACCTTC.

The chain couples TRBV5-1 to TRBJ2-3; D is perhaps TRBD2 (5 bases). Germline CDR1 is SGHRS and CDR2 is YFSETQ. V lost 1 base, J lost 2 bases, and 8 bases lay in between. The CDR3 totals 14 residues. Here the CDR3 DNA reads TGCGCCAGCAGCTTGTGGCTAGCCACAGATACGCAGTATTTT. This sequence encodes CASSLWLATDTQYF.

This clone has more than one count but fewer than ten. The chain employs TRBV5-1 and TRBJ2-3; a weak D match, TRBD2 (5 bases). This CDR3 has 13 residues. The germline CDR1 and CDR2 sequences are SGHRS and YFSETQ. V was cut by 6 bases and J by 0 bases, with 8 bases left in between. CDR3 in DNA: TGCGCCAGCAACGCGGGTAGCACAGATACGCAGTATTTT. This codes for CASNAGSTDTQYF.

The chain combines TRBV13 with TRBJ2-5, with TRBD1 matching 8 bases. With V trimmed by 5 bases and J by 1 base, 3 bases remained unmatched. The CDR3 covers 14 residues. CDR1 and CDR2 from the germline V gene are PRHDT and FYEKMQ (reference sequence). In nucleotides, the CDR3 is TGTGCCAGCAGCCCCAGGGGGCGCCAAGAGACCCAGTACTTC. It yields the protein CASSPRGRQETQYF. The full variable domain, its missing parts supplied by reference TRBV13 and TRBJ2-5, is AAGVIQSPRHLIKEKRETATLKCYPIPRHDTVYWYQQGPGQDPQFLISFYEKMQSDKGSIPDRFSAQQFSDYHSELNMSSLELGDSALYFCASSPRGRQETQYFGPGTRLLVL.

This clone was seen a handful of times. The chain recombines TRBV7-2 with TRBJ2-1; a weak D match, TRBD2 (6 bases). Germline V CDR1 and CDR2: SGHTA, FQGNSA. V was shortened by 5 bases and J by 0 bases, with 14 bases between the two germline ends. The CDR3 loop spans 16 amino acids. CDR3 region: CASSERGKSSYNEQFF. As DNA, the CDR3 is TGTGCCAGCAGCGAACGGGGGAAGAGCTCCTACAATGAGCAGTTCTTC.

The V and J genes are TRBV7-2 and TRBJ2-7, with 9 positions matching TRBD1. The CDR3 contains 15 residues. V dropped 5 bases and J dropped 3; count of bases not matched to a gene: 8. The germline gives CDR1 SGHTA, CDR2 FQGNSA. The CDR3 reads CASSLRTGEDYEQYF. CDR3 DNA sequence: TGTGCCAGCAGCCTTCGGACAGGGGAAGACTACGAGCAGTACTTC.

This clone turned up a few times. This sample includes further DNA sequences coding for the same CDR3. CDR3 DNA: TGTGCCAGCAGCGTAGGGGGACCGAGCTCCTACAATGAGCAGTTCTTC. Its protein is CASSVGGPSSYNEQFF. The chain is built from TRBV9 and TRBJ2-1; D may match TRBD1 or TRBD2 (5 bases each). CDR3 length equals 16 residues. The V end lost 0 bases, the J end lost 0 bases, and 10 bases lay between the germline ends. CDR1 SGDLS and CDR2 YYNGEE come from the germline V gene.

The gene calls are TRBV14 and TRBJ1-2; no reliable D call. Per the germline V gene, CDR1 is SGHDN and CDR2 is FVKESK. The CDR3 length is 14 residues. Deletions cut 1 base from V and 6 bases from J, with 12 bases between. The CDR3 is CASSQGRQNHGYTF. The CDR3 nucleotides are TGTGCCAGCAGCCAAGGGCGGCAGAACCATGGCTACACCTTC.

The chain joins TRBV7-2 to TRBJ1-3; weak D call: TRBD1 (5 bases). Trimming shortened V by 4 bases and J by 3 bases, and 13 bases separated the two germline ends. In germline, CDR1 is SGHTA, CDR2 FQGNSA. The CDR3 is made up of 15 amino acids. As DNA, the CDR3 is TGTGCCAGCAGCTCCATCGGGACCGTTGGAAACACCATATATTTT. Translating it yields CASSSIGTVGNTIYF.

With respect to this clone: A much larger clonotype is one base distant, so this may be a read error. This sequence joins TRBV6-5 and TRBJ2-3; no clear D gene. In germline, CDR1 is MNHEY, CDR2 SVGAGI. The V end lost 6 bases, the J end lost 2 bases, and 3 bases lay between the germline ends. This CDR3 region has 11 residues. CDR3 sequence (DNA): TGTGCCAGCAGCCACACAGATACGCAGTATTTT. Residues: CASSHTDTQYF.

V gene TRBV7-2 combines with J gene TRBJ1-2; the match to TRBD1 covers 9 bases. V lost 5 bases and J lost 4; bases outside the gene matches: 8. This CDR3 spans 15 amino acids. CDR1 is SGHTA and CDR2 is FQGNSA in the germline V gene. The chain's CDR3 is CASSTNRGRPYGYTF. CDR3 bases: TGTGCCAGCAGCACCAACAGGGGGCGCCCCTATGGCTACACCTTC.

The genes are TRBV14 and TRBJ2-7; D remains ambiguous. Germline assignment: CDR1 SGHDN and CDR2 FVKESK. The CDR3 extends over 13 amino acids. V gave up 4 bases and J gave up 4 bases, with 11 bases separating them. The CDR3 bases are TGTGCCAGCAGCCTGACCCCATTTTACGAGCAGTACTTC. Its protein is CASSLTPFYEQYF.

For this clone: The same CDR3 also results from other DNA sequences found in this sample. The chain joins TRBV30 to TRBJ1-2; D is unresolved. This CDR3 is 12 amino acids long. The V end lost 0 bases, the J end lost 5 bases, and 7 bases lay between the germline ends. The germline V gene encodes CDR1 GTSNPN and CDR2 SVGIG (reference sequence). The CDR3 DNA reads TGTGCCTGGAGTGTAGCCGGGTATGGCTACACCTTC. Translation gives CAWSVAGYGYTF.

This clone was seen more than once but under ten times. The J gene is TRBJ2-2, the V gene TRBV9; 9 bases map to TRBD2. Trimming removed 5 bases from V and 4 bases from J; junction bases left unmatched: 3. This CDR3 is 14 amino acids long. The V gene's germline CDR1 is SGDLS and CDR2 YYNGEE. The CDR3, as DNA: TGTGCCAGCAGGGGGACTAGCTTCACCGGGGAGCTGTTTTTT. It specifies CASRGTSFTGELFF.

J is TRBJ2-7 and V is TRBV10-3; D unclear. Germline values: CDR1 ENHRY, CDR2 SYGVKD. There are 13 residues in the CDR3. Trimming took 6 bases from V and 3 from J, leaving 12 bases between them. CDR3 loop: CAIRAQRSYEQYF. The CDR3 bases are TGTGCCATCAGGGCCCAGCGAAGCTACGAGCAGTACTTC.

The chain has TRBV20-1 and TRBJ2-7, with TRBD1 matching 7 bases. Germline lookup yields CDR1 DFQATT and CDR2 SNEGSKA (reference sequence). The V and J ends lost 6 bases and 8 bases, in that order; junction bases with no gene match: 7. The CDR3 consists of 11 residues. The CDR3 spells CSADRQGKQYF. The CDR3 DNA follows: TGCAGTGCAGACCGACAGGGAAAGCAGTACTTC.

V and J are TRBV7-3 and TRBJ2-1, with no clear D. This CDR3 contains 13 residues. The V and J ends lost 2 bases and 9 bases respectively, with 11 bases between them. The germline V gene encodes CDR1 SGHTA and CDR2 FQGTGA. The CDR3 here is CASSLSPQSEQFF. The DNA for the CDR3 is TGTGCCAGCAGCTTATCCCCCCAGTCTGAGCAGTTCTTC.

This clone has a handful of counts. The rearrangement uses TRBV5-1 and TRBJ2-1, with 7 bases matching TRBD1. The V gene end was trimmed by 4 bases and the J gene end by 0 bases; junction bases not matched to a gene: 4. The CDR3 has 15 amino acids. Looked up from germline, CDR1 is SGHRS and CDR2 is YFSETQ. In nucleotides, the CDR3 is TGCGCCAGCAGCCCGACAGGGAGCTCCTACAATGAGCAGTTCTTC. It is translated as CASSPTGSSYNEQFF.

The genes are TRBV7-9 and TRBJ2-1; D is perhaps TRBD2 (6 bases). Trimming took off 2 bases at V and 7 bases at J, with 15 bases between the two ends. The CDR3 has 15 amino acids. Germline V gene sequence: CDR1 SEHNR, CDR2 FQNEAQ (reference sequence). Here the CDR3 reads CASSLLLQAGNEQFF. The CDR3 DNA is TGTGCCAGCAGCTTATTATTACAGGCGGGGAATGAGCAGTTCTTC. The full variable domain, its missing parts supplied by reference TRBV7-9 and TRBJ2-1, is DTGVSQNPRHKITKRGQNVTFRCDPISEHNRLYWYRQTLGQGPEFLTYFQNEAQLEKSRLLSDRFSAERPKGSFSTLEIQRTEQGDSAMYLCASSLLLQAGNEQFFGPGTRLTVL.

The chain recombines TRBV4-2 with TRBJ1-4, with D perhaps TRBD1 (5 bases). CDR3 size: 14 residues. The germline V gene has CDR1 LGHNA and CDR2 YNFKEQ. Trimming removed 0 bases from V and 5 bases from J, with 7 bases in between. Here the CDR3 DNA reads TGTGCCAGCAGCCAAGATCCAGGGAATGAAAAACTGTTTTTT. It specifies CASSQDPGNEKLFF.

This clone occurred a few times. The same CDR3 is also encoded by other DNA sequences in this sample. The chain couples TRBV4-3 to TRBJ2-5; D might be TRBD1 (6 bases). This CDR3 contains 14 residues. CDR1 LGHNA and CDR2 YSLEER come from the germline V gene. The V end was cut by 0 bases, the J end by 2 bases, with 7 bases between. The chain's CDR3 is CASSQDRGQETQYF. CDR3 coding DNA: TGCGCCAGCAGCCAAGACAGGGGACAAGAGACCCAGTACTTC.

The CDR3 sequence is CASSVASGNTGELFF. CDR3 sequence (DNA): TGTGCCAGCAGCGTAGCTAGCGGGAACACCGGGGAGCTGTTTTTT. The chain employs TRBV9 and TRBJ2-2; 7 nucleotides match TRBD2. This CDR3 region has 15 residues. In germline, CDR1 is SGDLS, CDR2 YYNGEE. The trim removed 0 bases at V and 1 base at J, leaving 0 bases unmatched.

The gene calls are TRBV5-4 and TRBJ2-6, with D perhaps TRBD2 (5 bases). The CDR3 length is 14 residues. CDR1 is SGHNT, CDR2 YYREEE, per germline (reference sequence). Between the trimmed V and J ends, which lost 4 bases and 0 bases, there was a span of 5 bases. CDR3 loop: CASSRDSGANVLTF. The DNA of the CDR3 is TGTGCCAGCAGCCGGGACTCTGGGGCCAACGTCCTGACTTTC.

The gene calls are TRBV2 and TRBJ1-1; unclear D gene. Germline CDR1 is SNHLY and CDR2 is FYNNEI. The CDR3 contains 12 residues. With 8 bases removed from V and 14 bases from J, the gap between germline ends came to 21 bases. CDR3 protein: CASRSDAVALFF. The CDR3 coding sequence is TGTGCCAGCCGGAGTGACGCGGTAGCGCTCTTCTTT. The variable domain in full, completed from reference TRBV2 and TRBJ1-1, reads EPEVTQTPSHQVTQMGQEVILRCVPISNHLYFYWYRQILGQKVEFLVSFYNNEISEKSEIFDDQFSVERPDGSNFTLKIRSTKLEDSAMYFCASRSDAVALFFGQGTRLTVV.

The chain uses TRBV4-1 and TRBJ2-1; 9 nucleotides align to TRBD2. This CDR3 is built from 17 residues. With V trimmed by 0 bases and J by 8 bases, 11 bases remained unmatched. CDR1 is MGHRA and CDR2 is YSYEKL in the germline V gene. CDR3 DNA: TGCGCCAGCAGCCAAGATTGGACAAGCGGGAGGTTGTATGAGCAGTTCTTC. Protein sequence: CASSQDWTSGRLYEQFF.

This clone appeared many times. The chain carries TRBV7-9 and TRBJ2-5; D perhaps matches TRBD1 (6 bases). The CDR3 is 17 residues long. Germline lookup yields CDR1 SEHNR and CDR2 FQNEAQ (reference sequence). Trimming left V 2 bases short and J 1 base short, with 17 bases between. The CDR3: CASSLSGPQGIQETQYF. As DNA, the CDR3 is TGTGCCAGCAGCTTATCGGGGCCGCAGGGGATCCAAGAGACCCAGTACTTC.

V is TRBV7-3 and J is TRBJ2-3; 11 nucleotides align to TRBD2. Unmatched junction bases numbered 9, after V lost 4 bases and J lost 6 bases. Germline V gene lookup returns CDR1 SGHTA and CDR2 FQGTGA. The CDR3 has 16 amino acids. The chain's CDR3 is CASSSLRLAGTDTQYF. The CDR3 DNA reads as TGTGCCAGCAGCTCTCTCAGACTAGCGGGAACGGATACGCAGTATTTT.

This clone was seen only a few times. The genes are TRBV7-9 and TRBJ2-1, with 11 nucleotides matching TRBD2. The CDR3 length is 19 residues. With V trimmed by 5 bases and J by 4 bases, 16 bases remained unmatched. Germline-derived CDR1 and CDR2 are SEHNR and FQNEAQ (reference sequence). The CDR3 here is CASSQSGLAGGIFYNEQFF. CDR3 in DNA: TGTGCCAGCAGCCAGAGCGGGCTAGCGGGAGGAATTTTTTACAATGAGCAGTTCTTC.

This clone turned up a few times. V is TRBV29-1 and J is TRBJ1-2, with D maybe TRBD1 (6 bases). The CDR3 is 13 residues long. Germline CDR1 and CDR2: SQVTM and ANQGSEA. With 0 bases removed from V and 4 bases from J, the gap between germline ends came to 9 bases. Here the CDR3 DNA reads TGCAGCGTTGAAGATCGCAGGGGCTATGGCTACACCTTC. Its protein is CSVEDRRGYGYTF.

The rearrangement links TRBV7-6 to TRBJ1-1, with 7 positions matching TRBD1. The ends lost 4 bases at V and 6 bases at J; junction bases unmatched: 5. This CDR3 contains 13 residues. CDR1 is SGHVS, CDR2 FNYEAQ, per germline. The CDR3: CASSSDRHAEAFF. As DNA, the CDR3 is TGTGCCAGCAGCTCGGACAGGCACGCTGAAGCTTTCTTT. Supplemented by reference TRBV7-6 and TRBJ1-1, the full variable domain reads GAGVSQSPRYKVTKRGQDVALRCDPISGHVSLYWYRQALGQGPEFLTYFNYEAQQDKSGLPNDRFSAERPEGSISTLTIQRTEQRDSAMYRCASSSDRHAEAFFGQGTRLTVV.